The clone carrying this T cell receptor (beta chain) was counted between two and nine times. The antigen remains unidentified. Germline CDR1 reads SGHRS; CDR2 reads YFSETQ. After removal of 7 bases from V and 0 bases from J, the junction contained 4 bases not matched to a gene. CDR3 size: 13 residues. This entry is derived from a study of identical twins. Findings of the study overall: The same donors were not followed; conclusions instead depended on cross-sectional statistical analysis. Diverse VJ usage suggested most zero-insertion clonotypes were not invariant T cells.

From the 5' RACE reads, TCRdb called clonotypes with MiXCR, one entry per CDR3 protein. The data show about 920,000 distinct CDR3 sequences, 10% to 15% seen once. These data were also filed under a second study, of yellow fever vaccine responses in identical twins.

The sequence was collected from a woman aged 18-30 years in good health. The material sequenced was PBMCs. This chain connects TRBV5-1 to TRBJ2-7; TRBD2 agrees at 7 bases. The CDR3 protein is CASSGGLSYEQYF. CDR3 DNA sequence: TGCGCCAGCTCGGGGGGACTCTCCTACGAGCAGTACTTC.